Listed below are T cell receptor beta chains from one sample, sequenced in a study of blood T cell repertoires in COVID-19. Sequencing was performed with immunoSEQ multiplex PCR; in TCRdb, only in-frame clones are kept and a portion is missing. This table holds tens of thousands of clones, about four fifths found once. Sequenced: peripheral blood. All receptors come from a man aged 65-85 years with acute or convalescent COVID-19. Each CDR3 is given with its conserved first and last residue. A D gene is named only where the DNA matches it firmly. Clone size appears in some rows only: once, few, many, or a class for an expanded clone.

clone size: NA; J gene: TRBJ2-1; V gene: TRBV29-1; D gene: NA; CDR3 protein: CSVEDGPKWYNEQFF; CDR3 DNA: TGCAGCGTTGAAGACGGTCCGAAATGGTACAATGAGCAGTTCTTC
clone size: NA; J gene: TRBJ2-7; V gene: TRBV3-1/TRBV3-2; D gene: NA; CDR3 protein: CASSQGPGDYEQYF; CDR3 DNA: TGTGCCAGCAGCCAAGGCCCCGGGGACTACGAGCAGTACTTC
clone size: NA; J gene: TRBJ1-2; V gene: TRBV13; D gene: TRBD1; CDR3 protein: CASSLGDRGGHYGYTF; CDR3 DNA: TGTGCCAGCAGCTTAGGCGACAGGGGGGGTCACTATGGCTACACCTTC
clone size: NA; J gene: TRBJ2-7; V gene: TRBV5-1; D gene: NA; CDR3 protein: CASKLGQDIGDEQYF; CDR3 DNA: TGCGCCAGCAAGTTGGGGCAGGACATCGGTGACGAGCAGTACTTC
clone size: NA; J gene: TRBJ2-2; V gene: TRBV5-4; D gene: NA; CDR3 protein: CASSLGQSNTGELFF; CDR3 DNA: TGTGCCAGCAGCTTGGGACAGTCGAACACCGGGGAGCTGTTTTTT
clone size: few; J gene: TRBJ1-2; V gene: TRBV20-1; D gene: NA; CDR3 protein: CRGDGNTF; CDR3 DNA: TGCAGGGGAGACGGGAACACCTTC
clone size: few; J gene: TRBJ1-1; V gene: TRBV10-3; D gene: NA; CDR3 protein: CAISESGGDETEAFF; CDR3 DNA: TGTGCCATCAGTGAGTCAGGGGGGGATGAGACTGAAGCTTTCTTT
clone size: NA; J gene: TRBJ2-5; V gene: TRBV6-5; D gene: NA; CDR3 protein: CATHPRNQETQYF; CDR3 DNA: TGTGCCACCCACCCCAGAAACCAAGAGACCCAGTACTTC
clone size: NA; J gene: TRBJ1-5; V gene: TRBV7-8; D gene: TRBD1; CDR3 protein: CASSLGPRDRGTINSNQPQHF; CDR3 DNA: TGTGCCAGCAGCTTAGGCCCGCGGGACAGGGGGACGATCAATAGCAATCAGCCCCAGCATTTT
clone size: NA; J gene: TRBJ1-3; V gene: TRBV7-2; D gene: NA; CDR3 protein: CASSLEGGGGNTIYF; CDR3 DNA: TGTGCCAGCAGCTTAGAGGGCGGGGGTGGAAACACCATATATTTT
clone size: NA; J gene: TRBJ2-7; V gene: TRBV4-2; D gene: TRBD2; CDR3 protein: CASSQDGTSYEQYF; CDR3 DNA: TGTGCCAGCAGCCAAGATGGGACTAGCTACGAGCAGTACTTC
clone size: few; J gene: TRBJ1-1; V gene: TRBV4-1; D gene: NA; CDR3 protein: CASSPSAGRTPMNTEAFF; CDR3 DNA: TGCGCCAGCAGCCCGTCGGCGGGCCGTACTCCTATGAACACTGAAGCTTTCTTT
clone size: NA; J gene: TRBJ2-7; V gene: TRBV9; D gene: NA; CDR3 protein: CASSVAGSLDEQYF; CDR3 DNA: TGTGCCAGCAGCGTAGCCGGGAGCCTCGACGAGCAGTACTTC
clone size: once; J gene: TRBJ1-2; V gene: TRBV2; D gene: NA; CDR3 protein: CASSKDTNYGYTF; CDR3 DNA: TGTGCCAGCAGTAAGGACACTAACTATGGCTACACCTTC
clone size: few; J gene: TRBJ1-6; V gene: TRBV6-5; D gene: TRBD1; CDR3 protein: CASLTGYNSPLHF; CDR3 DNA: TGTGCCAGCTTGACAGGGTATAATTCACCCCTCCACTTT
clone size: NA; J gene: TRBJ2-7; V gene: TRBV27; D gene: TRBD1; CDR3 protein: CASSVRGSSYEQYF; CDR3 DNA: TGTGCCAGCAGTGTCAGGGGGAGCTCCTACGAGCAGTACTTC
clone size: few; J gene: TRBJ2-2; V gene: TRBV7-9; D gene: TRBD2; CDR3 protein: CASSPGLAGGNTGELFF; CDR3 DNA: TGTGCCAGCAGCCCCGGACTAGCGGGAGGGAACACCGGGGAGCTGTTTTTT
clone size: NA; J gene: TRBJ2-5; V gene: TRBV5-1; D gene: NA; CDR3 protein: CASSKQGRAGVTIDREETQYF; CDR3 DNA: TGCGCCAGCAGCAAACAGGGGAGAGCGGGAGTGACGATTGATAGAGAAGAGACCCAGTACTTC
clone size: once; J gene: TRBJ2-2; V gene: TRBV9; D gene: NA; CDR3 protein: CASSVATQDGELFF; CDR3 DNA: TGTGCCAGCAGCGTAGCTACTCAAGACGGGGAGCTGTTTTTT
clone size: NA; J gene: TRBJ1-5; V gene: TRBV7-9; D gene: TRBD1; CDR3 protein: CASSRDRGRNQPQHF; CDR3 DNA: TGTGCCAGCAGCAGGGACAGGGGGCGTAATCAGCCCCAGCATTTT
clone size: NA; J gene: TRBJ1-5; V gene: TRBV19; D gene: NA; CDR3 protein: CASSMGQLNQPQHF; CDR3 DNA: TGTGCCAGTAGTATGGGGCAGCTTAATCAGCCCCAGCATTTT
clone size: NA; J gene: TRBJ1-1; V gene: TRBV7-9; D gene: NA; CDR3 protein: CASDLGQLNTEAFF; CDR3 DNA: TGTGCCAGCGACTTAGGACAGCTGAACACTGAAGCTTTCTTT
clone size: NA; J gene: TRBJ2-2; V gene: TRBV24-1; D gene: NA; CDR3 protein: CATSDYRAEGPTGELFF; CDR3 DNA: TGTGCCACCAGTGATTACCGAGCGGAGGGACCGACCGGGGAGCTGTTTTTT
clone size: NA; J gene: TRBJ2-7; V gene: TRBV11-2; D gene: TRBD1; CDR3 protein: CASSVGTGSYEQYF; CDR3 DNA: TGTGCCAGCAGCGTCGGGACAGGGAGCTACGAGCAGTACTTC
clone size: NA; J gene: TRBJ2-5; V gene: TRBV3-1/TRBV3-2; D gene: TRBD1; CDR3 protein: CASSQDSGGGETQYF; CDR3 DNA: TGTGCCAGCAGCCAAGATTCAGGGGGCGGCGAGACCCAGTACTTC
clone size: NA; J gene: TRBJ1-5; V gene: TRBV4-3; D gene: NA; CDR3 protein: CASSQGAGTSNQPQHF; CDR3 DNA: TGCGCCAGCAGCCAAGGGGCGGGTACTAGCAATCAGCCCCAGCATTTT
clone size: once; J gene: TRBJ2-3; V gene: TRBV5-1; D gene: TRBD1; CDR3 protein: CASGQGSTDTQYF; CDR3 DNA: TGCGCCAGTGGACAGGGAAGCACAGATACGCAGTATTTT
clone size: NA; J gene: TRBJ1-1; V gene: TRBV12-3/TRBV12-4; D gene: NA; CDR3 protein: CASSTPSPAFF; CDR3 DNA: TGTGCCAGCAGTACCCCTAGTCCGGCTTTCTTT
clone size: NA; J gene: TRBJ2-3; V gene: TRBV6-5; D gene: TRBD2; CDR3 protein: CASLSGSDPTQYF; CDR3 DNA: TGTGCCAGCCTTAGCGGGAGCGATCCTACGCAGTATTTT
clone size: NA; J gene: TRBJ1-5; V gene: TRBV15; D gene: NA; CDR3 protein: CATSRADGGFQPQHF; CDR3 DNA: TGTGCCACCAGCAGAGCCGACGGGGGTTTTCAGCCCCAGCATTTT
clone size: NA; J gene: TRBJ1-2; V gene: TRBV7-9; D gene: NA; CDR3 protein: CASSSDNYYGYTF; CDR3 DNA: TGTGCCAGCAGCTCGGACAACTACTATGGCTACACCTTC
clone size: few; J gene: TRBJ1-6; V gene: TRBV5-6; D gene: NA; CDR3 protein: CASRDGTYNSPLHF; CDR3 DNA: TGTGCCAGCAGGGACGGGACCTATAATTCACCCCTCCACTTT
clone size: once; J gene: TRBJ2-3; V gene: TRBV3-1/TRBV3-2; D gene: NA; CDR3 protein: CASSQDQAGTDTQYF; CDR3 DNA: TGTGCCAGCAGCCAAGATCAAGCGGGCACAGATACGCAGTATTTT
clone size: NA; J gene: TRBJ2-7; V gene: TRBV5-1; D gene: TRBD2; CDR3 protein: CASSLLAGDTEQYF; CDR3 DNA: TGCGCCAGCAGCTTGCTAGCGGGGGATACCGAGCAGTACTTC
clone size: NA; J gene: TRBJ2-1; V gene: TRBV18; D gene: TRBD1; CDR3 protein: CASHARQGAENEQFF; CDR3 DNA: TGTGCCAGCCACGCCAGACAGGGGGCGGAGAATGAGCAGTTCTTC
clone size: NA; J gene: TRBJ2-6; V gene: TRBV3-1/TRBV3-2; D gene: NA; CDR3 protein: CASSLLGAGDSGANVLTF; CDR3 DNA: TGTGCCAGCAGCCTGCTGGGGGCAGGGGACTCTGGGGCCAACGTCCTGACTTTC
clone size: NA; J gene: TRBJ2-2; V gene: TRBV5-1; D gene: TRBD1; CDR3 protein: CASSLRQGNTGELFF; CDR3 DNA: TGCGCCAGCAGCTTACGACAGGGGAACACCGGGGAGCTGTTTTTT
clone size: medium-sized; J gene: TRBJ1-2; V gene: TRBV5-4; D gene: NA; CDR3 protein: CASHGDSRRYTF; CDR3 DNA: TGTGCCAGCCATGGGGACTCCAGGCGCTACACCTTC
clone size: NA; J gene: TRBJ1-1; V gene: TRBV30; D gene: TRBD1; CDR3 protein: CAWTEQGAGGTEAFF; CDR3 DNA: TGTGCCTGGACGGAACAGGGGGCAGGCGGGACTGAAGCTTTCTTT
clone size: NA; J gene: TRBJ2-3; V gene: TRBV4-3; D gene: NA; CDR3 protein: CASSQDIRGTQYF; CDR3 DNA: TGCGCCAGCAGCCAAGATATACGAGGGACGCAGTATTTT
clone size: NA; J gene: TRBJ1-4; V gene: TRBV5-5; D gene: TRBD1; CDR3 protein: CASSIDRGANEKLFF; CDR3 DNA: TGTGCCAGCAGCATAGACAGGGGAGCTAATGAAAAACTGTTTTTT
clone size: NA; J gene: TRBJ2-1; V gene: TRBV20-1; D gene: TRBD2; CDR3 protein: CSASPPSGSVNEQFF; CDR3 DNA: TGCAGTGCTAGTCCCCCTAGCGGGTCGGTGAATGAGCAGTTCTTC
clone size: NA; J gene: TRBJ2-1; V gene: TRBV7-2; D gene: TRBD2; CDR3 protein: CASSSGLAGGYNEQFF; CDR3 DNA: TGTGCCAGCAGCTCCGGACTAGCGGGAGGGTACAATGAGCAGTTCTTC
clone size: NA; J gene: TRBJ2-1; V gene: TRBV7-3; D gene: NA; CDR3 protein: CASSLGTARNNEQFF; CDR3 DNA: TGTGCCAGCAGCTTGGGGACTGCACGTAACAATGAGCAGTTCTTC
clone size: NA; J gene: TRBJ1-2; V gene: TRBV4-3; D gene: TRBD1; CDR3 protein: CASSHGHGRDRGDYGYTF; CDR3 DNA: TGCGCCAGCAGCCACGGTCATGGCCGGGACAGGGGTGACTATGGCTACACCTTC
clone size: once; J gene: TRBJ1-2; V gene: TRBV20-1; D gene: NA; CDR3 protein: CSASSTAGYGYTF; CDR3 DNA: TGCAGTGCTAGTTCGACGGCGGGGTATGGCTACACCTTC
clone size: NA; J gene: TRBJ2-7; V gene: TRBV10-1; D gene: TRBD1; CDR3 protein: CASSFNPGTGDPWYEQYF; CDR3 DNA: TGCGCCAGCAGCTTTAATCCCGGGACAGGCGACCCTTGGTACGAGCAGTACTTC
clone size: NA; J gene: TRBJ1-1; V gene: TRBV28; D gene: NA; CDR3 protein: CASSLPGGGRTEAFF; CDR3 DNA: TGTGCCAGCAGTTTACCCGGGGGAGGGAGGACTGAAGCTTTCTTT